What follows describes a single T cell receptor (beta chain). Its antigen is not identified. Intraepithelial plus lamina propria lymphocytes were released by processing graft tissue. Trimming at V came to 1 base and at J to 5 bases, leaving 8 bases not matched to a gene. CDR1 and CDR2 (germline): SGHVS, FQNEAQ. The CDR3 has 16 amino acids. These data are taken from a study of graft-versus-host responses after intestinal transplantation. Assay: immunoSEQ multiplex PCR; the TCRdb copy retains only in-frame clones and omits some. This table has 12,000 to 15,000 clones, around 74% appearing once. Overall study findings and caveats: Declines in HvG clones occurring early post-transplant were associated with peak circulating GvH clone levels.

The rearrangement links TRBV7-8 to TRBJ1-5; TRBD1 aligns across 7 bases. The source of this sequence is a human patient who received an intestinal transplant, so some T cells may come from the graft donor. The material was ileum tissue, obtained 16 days after intestinal transplant. The CDR3 reads CASSLGPTGAYQPQHF. CDR3 DNA: TGTGCCAGCAGCTTAGGACCCACAGGGGCCTATCAGCCCCAGCATTTT.